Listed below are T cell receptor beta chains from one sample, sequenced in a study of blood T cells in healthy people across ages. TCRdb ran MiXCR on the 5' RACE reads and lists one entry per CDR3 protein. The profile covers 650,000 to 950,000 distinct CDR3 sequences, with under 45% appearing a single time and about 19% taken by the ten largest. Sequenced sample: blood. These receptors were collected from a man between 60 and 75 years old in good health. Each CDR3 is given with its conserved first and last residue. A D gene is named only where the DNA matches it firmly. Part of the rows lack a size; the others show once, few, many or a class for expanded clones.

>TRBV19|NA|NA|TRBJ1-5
TGTGCCAGTAGTATAGCCCCCGGTGGCGGCAATCAGCCCCAGCATTTT
CASSIAPGGGNQPQHF
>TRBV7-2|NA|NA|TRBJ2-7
TGTGCCAGCAGCTGGGACCTTATGGCGTACGAGCAGTACTTC
CASSWDLMAYEQYF
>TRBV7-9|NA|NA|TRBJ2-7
TGTGCCAGCAGCTTAACCCAGGGGGGACGCGACGAGCAGTACTTC
CASSLTQGGRDEQYF
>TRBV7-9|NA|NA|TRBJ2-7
TGTGCCAGCAGCTTAATCAGGGACGAGCAGTACTTC
CASSLIRDEQYF
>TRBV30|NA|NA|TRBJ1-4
TGTGCCTGGACAGGCACAACTAATGAAAAACTGTTTTTT
CAWTGTTNEKLFF
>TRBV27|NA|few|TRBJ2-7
TGTGCCAGCAGTTTAGGGCCACGGGGGCCCCCCTACGAGCAGTACTTC
CASSLGPRGPPYEQYF
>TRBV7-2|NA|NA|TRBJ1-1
TGTGCCAGCAGTAATACCCTGGCGGCAACTGAAGCTTTCTTT
CASSNTLAATEAFF
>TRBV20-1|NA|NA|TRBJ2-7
TGCAGTGCTAGAGATACAGTCTCAAACGAGCAGTACTTC
CSARDTVSNEQYF
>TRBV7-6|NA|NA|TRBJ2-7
TGTGCCAGCAGCTTAGCGGAACCCTCCGAGCAGTACTTC
CASSLAEPSEQYF
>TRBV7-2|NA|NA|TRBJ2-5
TGTGCCAGCAGCTTTCCTGACAACCTCCAAGAGACCCAGTACTTC
CASSFPDNLQETQYF
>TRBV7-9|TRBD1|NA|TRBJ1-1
TGTGCCAGCAAGAGGGACAGGGGACGGAACACTGAAGCTTTCTTT
CASKRDRGRNTEAFF
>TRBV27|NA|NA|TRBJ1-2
TGTGCCAGCGCGAAAGGGGGTGGGAGTGGCTACACCTTC
CASAKGGGSGYTF
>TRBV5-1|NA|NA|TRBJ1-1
TGCGCCAGCAGCTTGGGTCGAGGGGGGCTGGGCACTGAAGCTTTCTTT
CASSLGRGGLGTEAFF